These 5 T cell receptor beta chains were sequenced from one sample in a study of cytomegalovirus exposure and HLA in healthy donors. The PCR contained 60 Vbeta and 13 Jbeta primers. Profiling relied on immunoSEQ multiplex PCR, and the TCRdb table lists in-frame clones only, not all of them. The table records more than 95,000 clones, 70% to 85% of them present only once. What was sequenced was PBMCs. These receptors originate from a woman aged 35 to 49 in good health and CMV-seropositive.

The chain joins TRBV29-1 to TRBJ1-2; 10 bases agree with TRBD1. Germline V gene sequence: CDR1 SQVTM, CDR2 ANQGSEA. V gave up 4 bases and J gave up 7 bases; unmatched junction bases: 9. The CDR3 spans 14 residues. Written as DNA, the CDR3 is TGCAGCGTTGTTGGGGGGACAGGGGATCTTGGCTACACCTTC. This encodes CSVVGGTGDLGYTF. The full variable domain, in which reference TRBV29-1 and TRBJ1-2 provide the parts outside the CDR3, is SAVISQKPSRDICQRGTSLTIQCQVDSQVTMMFWYRQQPGQSLTLIATANQGSEATYESGFVIDKFPISRPNLTFSTLTVSNMSPEDSSIYLCSVVGGTGDLGYTFGSGTRLTVV.

This clone was found a few times. The chain employs TRBV7-6 and TRBJ2-5, with 8 bases that match TRBD1. CDR3 size: 15 residues. Germline V gene data show CDR1 as SGHVS and CDR2 as FNYEAQ. V lost 3 bases to trimming and J lost 2 bases; unmatched junction nucleotides: 5. The CDR3, as DNA: TGTGCCAGCAGCTTGACAGGGGCGCAACAAGAGACCCAGTACTTC. Protein sequence: CASSLTGAQQETQYF.

This clone was counted a single time. V usage is TRBV10-3 and J usage is TRBJ2-1; 9 bases match TRBD2. Germline CDR1 and CDR2: ENHRY and SYGVKD. The V and J ends lost 6 bases and 5 bases, in that order; junction bases with no gene match: 2. The CDR3 runs 13 residues. The CDR3 nucleotides are TGTGCCATCAGCAGACTAGCGGACAATGAGCAGTTCTTC. Its protein is CAISRLADNEQFF.

The chain joins TRBV28 to TRBJ2-1; the D is unclear. Per the germline V gene, CDR1 is MDHEN and CDR2 is SYDVKM. Trimming left V 6 bases short and J 1 base short, with 10 bases between. This CDR3 comprises 14 residues. The CDR3 is CASSLTPSYNEQFF. CDR3 in DNA: TGTGCCAGCAGCCTTACACCTTCCTACAATGAGCAGTTCTTC.

The rearrangement links TRBV4-1 to TRBJ2-3, with D possibly TRBD2 on 6 matching bases. V was shortened by 1 base and J by 7 bases, with 18 bases between the two germline ends. The CDR3 contains 16 residues. Germline lookup yields CDR1 MGHRA and CDR2 YSYEKL. The CDR3 bases are TGCGCCAGCAGCCAAGTCCACGGGACTCACGAGAATACGCAGTATTTT. Translated: CASSQVHGTHENTQYF.